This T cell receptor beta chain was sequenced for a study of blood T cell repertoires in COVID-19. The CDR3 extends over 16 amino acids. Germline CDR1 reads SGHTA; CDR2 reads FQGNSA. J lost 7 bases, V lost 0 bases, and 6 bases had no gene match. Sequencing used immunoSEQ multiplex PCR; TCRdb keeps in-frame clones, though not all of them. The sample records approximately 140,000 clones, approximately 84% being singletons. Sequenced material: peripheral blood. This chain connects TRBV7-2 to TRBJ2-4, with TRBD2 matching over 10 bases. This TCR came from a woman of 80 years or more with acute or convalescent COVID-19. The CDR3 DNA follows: TGTGCCAGCAGCTTAGCCATAGCGGGGGGTGGGAACATTCAGTACTTC. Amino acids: CASSLAIAGGGNIQYF.